The T cell receptor (beta chain) described here comes from a study of metastatic and nonmetastatic thyroid tumors. About the study: Across blood and tumor or nodule tissue, repertoires from malignant and benign thyroid patients were compared with one another.

Under the authors' procedure: A distant-metastasis classifier for papillary thyroid cancer was built using CDR3 differences across clinicopathological groups. TCRdb re-called the PCR reads via MiXCR. The V and J calls come from TCRdb's annotation, not from the publication. The sample has some 6,000 clones, 16% seen once. Within the sample, this clone is medium-sized (0.01 to 0.1%). Its cognate antigen is unknown. No patient received treatment before thyroid surgery. Germline CDR1 reads SGHAT; CDR2 reads FQNNGV. This CDR3 comprises 17 residues. V lost 1 base, J lost 6 bases, and 9 bases stayed unmatched. Findings of the study overall: Significantly greater TCR beta diversity was reportedly found in malignant thyroid tumors than in benign nodules (in blood and tumor).

Sequenced sample: tumor tissue. The TCR was taken from a male donor with papillary thyroid cancer or a benign thyroid nodule (not recorded which). Some clones in this sample may be carry-over from other donors' samples. The chain recombines TRBV11-2 with TRBJ2-1; 10 bases line up with TRBD2. CDR3 sequence (DNA): TGTGCCAGCAGCTTAGTTCCTAGCGGGAGTGCCGGCAATGAGCAGTTCTTC. Residues: CASSLVPSGSAGNEQFF.